The following is a T cell receptor beta chain sequence with its context. Source study methods: Amplification from reference gene primers served as the basis for estimated nucleated cell counts. The protocol was immunoSEQ multiplex PCR, while the TCRdb copy is restricted to in-frame clones and leaves out a portion. That table gives V, J and clone size, and the DNA gave D and trimming. The sample carries some 66,000 clones, more than 75% recorded once. The source of the sample is a study of blood T cell repertoires in COVID-19. As for the study in general: The origin of the acute and convalescent COVID-19 samples was the United States, Italy and Spain. Nucleic acid was either cDNA or gDNA, and it came from T cells, B-cell-depleted T cells, or PBMCs.

Sequencing used peripheral blood. The sequence was obtained from a woman aged 55 to 70 with acute or convalescent COVID-19.

Written as DNA, the CDR3 is TGTGCCAGTCAGGGGCTTGGAAACGAAAAACTGTTTTTT. Amino acid sequence: CASQGLGNEKLFF. The rearrangement uses TRBV6-5 and TRBJ1-4, with D possibly being TRBD1 (6 bases). This CDR3 comprises 13 residues. V was trimmed by 9 bases and J by 8 bases, leaving 16 bases between them. Per germline, CDR1 MNHEY and CDR2 SVGAGI.